The 24 T cell receptor beta chains given below trace back to one sample, sequenced in a study of blood T cell repertoires in COVID-19. The protocol was immunoSEQ multiplex PCR, while the TCRdb copy is restricted to in-frame clones and leaves out a portion. The data show approximately 140,000 clones, 87% seen once. Sequencing was carried out using peripheral blood. The receptors derive from a woman in her sixties or seventies with active or convalescent COVID-19.

The chain recombines TRBV18 with TRBJ2-2; D possibly corresponds to TRBD1 (5 bases). Per the germline V gene, CDR1 is KGHSH and CDR2 is LQKENI. The ends were cut back, 3 bases at V and 3 bases at J, with 11 bases in the middle. The CDR3 is 15 residues long. The DNA for the CDR3 is TGTGCCAGCTCACCCTGGGGCCTGGACACCGGGGAGCTGTTTTTT. Translating gives CASSPWGLDTGELFF.

The V call is TRBV18, the J call TRBJ2-7; 11 bases agree with TRBD1. Germline V gives CDR1 KGHSH, CDR2 LQKENI. V lost 4 bases and J lost 3; bases outside the gene matches: 5. The CDR3 is 15 residues long. This CDR3 is CASSLRTGGIYEQYF. CDR3 in DNA: TGTGCCAGCTCACTCCGGACAGGGGGCATCTACGAGCAGTACTTC.

The V and J genes are TRBV5-4 and TRBJ2-7, with D unclear. Per the germline V gene, CDR1 is SGHNT and CDR2 is YYREEE (reference sequence). V lost 0 bases and J 2 bases, leaving 15 bases between the germline ends. The CDR3 is 16 residues long. The CDR3 DNA follows: TGTGCCAGCAGCTTGGGCGGTACGAGAGTTCCCTACGAGCAGTACTTC. This translates into CASSLGGTRVPYEQYF. Variable domain in full (rest from reference TRBV5-4 and TRBJ2-7): ETGVTQSPTHLIKTRGQQVTLRCSSQSGHNTVSWYQQALGQGPQFIFQYYREEENGRGNFPPRFSGLQFPNYSSELNVNALELDDSALYLCASSLGGTRVPYEQYFGPGTRLTVT.

This chain joins TRBV3-1 (or the pseudogene TRBV3-2) and TRBJ2-3; 11 nucleotides line up with TRBD2. The germline CDR1 and CDR2 sequences are LGHDT and YNNKEL (reference sequence). There are 15 residues in the CDR3. With 1 base clipped from V and 4 bases from J, the junction kept 1 base outside the gene matches. As DNA, the CDR3 is TGTGCCAGCAGCCAAGTAGCGGGGGGGCCAGATACGCAGTATTTT. Residues: CASSQVAGGPDTQYF.

The chain uses TRBV2 and TRBJ1-4; D gene ambiguous. Germline values: CDR1 SNHLY, CDR2 FYNNEI. Trimming shortened V by 6 bases and J by 0 bases, and 8 bases separated the two germline ends. The CDR3 loop spans 14 amino acids. For the CDR3, the DNA is TGTGCCAGCAGGATCAGCGCAACTAATGAAAAACTGTTTTTT. Residues: CASRISATNEKLFF. The whole variable domain, remainder taken from reference TRBV2 and TRBJ1-4, is EPEVTQTPSHQVTQMGQEVILRCVPISNHLYFYWYRQILGQKVEFLVSFYNNEISEKSEIFDDQFSVERPDGSNFTLKIRSTKLEDSAMYFCASRISATNEKLFFGSGTQLSVL.

The chain carries TRBV6-4 and TRBJ1-6; 7 bases match TRBD1. Germline-derived CDR1 and CDR2 are MRHNA and SNTAGT. The CDR3 sequence is 16 residues long. V lost 5 bases, J lost 4 bases, and 8 bases stayed unmatched. The CDR3 DNA is TGTGCCAGCAGTCGGACCGGGACAGCATATAATTCACCCCTCCACTTT. Translated, it gives CASSRTGTAYNSPLHF.

The table lists this clone with a few counts. The chain combines TRBV19 with TRBJ1-5; D gene uncertain. The CDR3 spans 14 residues. V shed 6 bases and J shed 7 bases, with 16 bases lying between them. CDR1 is LNHDA and CDR2 is SQIVND in the germline V gene (reference sequence). The CDR3 protein is CASSSDSGKQPQHF. In nucleotides, the CDR3 is TGTGCCAGTAGCTCTGATTCCGGGAAACAGCCCCAGCATTTT.

This sequence joins TRBV3-1 (or the pseudogene TRBV3-2) and TRBJ1-2; 9 bases fit TRBD1. The germline CDR1 and CDR2 sequences are LGHDT and YNNKEL (reference sequence). The CDR3 has 13 amino acids. Unmatched junction bases numbered 4, after V lost 3 bases and J lost 8 bases. The CDR3 reads CASSQGTGRGYTF. The CDR3 region has the DNA TGTGCCAGCAGCCAGGGGACAGGGAGAGGCTACACCTTC.

This chain links TRBV18 with TRBJ1-6, with D unresolved. The CDR3 runs to 12 residues. V dropped 2 bases and J dropped 8 bases, with 4 bases sitting between them. Germline CDR1 is KGHSH and CDR2 is LQKENI. This chain's CDR3 is CASSPGDSPLHF. In DNA, the CDR3 is TGTGCCAGCTCACCAGGAGATTCACCCCTCCACTTT.

V and J are TRBV11-2 and TRBJ1-1; D is uncertain. The CDR3 runs 11 residues. Germline lookup yields CDR1 SGHAT and CDR2 FQNNGV. V lost 7 bases, J lost 4 bases, and 7 bases lay in between. CDR3 in DNA: TGTGCCAGCACGCGGGTCACTGAAGCTTTCTTT. It codes for CASTRVTEAFF.

This clone showed up just once. The chain employs TRBV18 and TRBJ1-1; D not certain. CDR3 length: 14 amino acids. Germline loops: CDR1 KGHSH, CDR2 LQKENI. V was clipped by 1 base and J by 3 bases, with 9 bases between them. The CDR3 region has the DNA TGTGCCAGCTCACCACTAGAGGGCCACACTGAAGCTTTCTTT. It encodes CASSPLEGHTEAFF.

On this clone itself: Other nucleotide sequences in the sample specify the same CDR3. This rearrangement joins TRBV4-1 to TRBJ1-3; D is perhaps TRBD1 (5 bases). From germline, CDR1 is MGHRA and CDR2 YSYEKL. The CDR3 totals 15 residues. V was shortened by 1 base and J by 0 bases, with 7 bases between the two germline ends. In nucleotides, the CDR3 is TGCGCCAGCAGCCAAGGACAGTTCTCTGGAAACACCATATATTTT. Amino acids: CASSQGQFSGNTIYF.

The rearrangement joins TRBV10-3 to TRBJ2-6, with unresolved D. The CDR3 is made up of 14 amino acids. From germline, CDR1 is ENHRY and CDR2 SYGVKD. The V end lost 10 bases, the J end lost 1 base, and 11 bases lay between the germline ends. CDR3 residues: CATSTASGANVLTF. The CDR3 DNA reads TGTGCCACCTCCACAGCATCTGGGGCCAACGTCCTGACTTTC.

V usage is TRBV5-6 and J usage is TRBJ2-7; TRBD2 is a possible D gene (6 bases). Germline CDR1 reads SGHDT; CDR2 reads YYEEEE. Trimming pared 6 bases from V and 0 bases from J, leaving 10 bases between. The CDR3 extends over 13 amino acids. The CDR3: CASTSGVSYEQYF. The CDR3 region has the DNA TGTGCCAGCACCTCGGGAGTCTCCTACGAGCAGTACTTC.

The gene calls are TRBV19 and TRBJ1-3; D is undetermined. This CDR3 is built from 17 residues. Germline V gene data show CDR1 as LNHDA and CDR2 as SQIVND (reference sequence). Trimming stripped 2 bases from V and 0 bases from J, with 14 bases between. The CDR3 protein is CASSIRGFLGSGNTIYF. In DNA form, the CDR3 reads TGTGCCAGTAGTATAAGAGGTTTTCTTGGCTCTGGAAACACCATATATTTT.

The CDR3 region has the DNA TGTGCCAGCAGTCCCATGAGCGGGTACAATGAGCAGTTCTTC. Its translation is CASSPMSGYNEQFF. V gene TRBV6-2 or TRBV6-3 combines with J gene TRBJ2-1, with a possible D match to TRBD2 (6 bases). Trimming pared 5 bases from V and 4 bases from J, leaving 12 bases between. The CDR3 is made up of 14 amino acids. From germline, CDR1 is MNHEY and CDR2 SVGEGT.

The chain carries TRBV12-5 and TRBJ2-7, with D possibly matching TRBD2 (6 bases). The ends were cut back, 7 bases at V and 3 bases at J, with 13 bases in the middle. This CDR3 has 13 residues. In germline, CDR1 is LGHNT, CDR2 FRNRAP. The CDR3 DNA sequence: TGTGCTAGTGTCGGGTCGGGGGACTACGAGCAGTACTTC. This encodes CASVGSGDYEQYF.

The gene calls are TRBV19 and TRBJ1-5; D gene uncertain. The V end was cut by 9 bases, the J end by 4 bases, with 13 bases between. The length of the CDR3 is 13 residues. Germline CDR1 reads LNHDA; CDR2 reads SQIVND (reference sequence). This CDR3 reads CASRGLENQPQHF. The CDR3 DNA is TGTGCCAGCCGAGGACTCGAAAATCAGCCCCAGCATTTT. The variable domain in full, completed from reference TRBV19 and TRBJ1-5, reads DGGITQSPKYLFRKEGQNVTLSCEQNLNHDAMYWYRQDPGQGLRLIYYSQIVNDFQKGDIAEGYSVSREKKESFPLTVTSAQKNPTAFYLCASRGLENQPQHFGDGTRLSIL.

CDR3 loop: CSVDGQGGVTQYF. CDR3 nucleotides: TGCAGCGTTGATGGGCAGGGAGGGGTGACCCAGTACTTC. The chain couples TRBV29-1 to TRBJ2-5; 7 bases agree with TRBD2. The CDR3 length is 13 residues. The germline V gene has CDR1 SQVTM and CDR2 ANQGSEA. V dropped 3 bases and J dropped 7; count of bases not matched to a gene: 8. Full variable domain (outside the CDR3, taken from reference TRBV29-1 and TRBJ2-5): SAVISQKPSRDICQRGTSLTIQCQVDSQVTMMFWYRQQPGQSLTLIATANQGSEATYESGFVIDKFPISRPNLTFSTLTVSNMSPEDSSIYLCSVDGQGGVTQYFGPGTRLLVL.

This clone was counted a single time. V gene TRBV4-1 combines with J gene TRBJ1-1, with 8 bases aligning to TRBD1. CDR1 is MGHRA and CDR2 is YSYEKL in the germline V gene. The CDR3 sequence is 15 residues long. The ends lost 2 bases at V and 4 bases at J; junction bases unmatched: 6. This chain's CDR3 is CASSQPDRGGTEAFF. CDR3 nucleotides: TGCGCCAGCAGCCAACCCGACAGGGGCGGCACTGAAGCTTTCTTT.

This chain links TRBV9 with TRBJ2-4; 13 bases align to TRBD2. Germline V gives CDR1 SGDLS, CDR2 YYNGEE. CDR3 length: 18 residues. The junction had 8 bases not matched to a gene; V was cut back by 2 bases and J by 3 bases. The CDR3 DNA reads TGTGCCAGCAGCGTCGGACTAGCGGGGGCCATCGGCAAAAACATTCAGTACTTC. Its translation: CASSVGLAGAIGKNIQYF.

This clone has a handful of counts. This chain uses TRBV10-3 with TRBJ1-1; D ambiguous. Germline CDR1 and CDR2: ENHRY and SYGVKD. The CDR3 consists of 11 residues. V was pared by 4 bases and J by 2 bases, with 2 bases between. This chain's CDR3 is CAISANTEAFF. The DNA for the CDR3 is TGTGCCATCAGTGCAAACACTGAAGCTTTCTTT.

The chain links TRBV6-5 to TRBJ1-5; possible D gene TRBD1, 5 bases. Germline V lookup: CDR1 MNHEY, CDR2 SVGAGI. CDR3 length: 12 residues. V dropped 4 bases and J dropped 6 bases, with 7 bases sitting between them. CDR3 sequence (DNA): TGTGCCAGCAGTTTTCAGGGTCAGCCCCAGCATTTT. Its protein product is CASSFQGQPQHF.

This clone has a single count. The rearrangement joins TRBV29-1 to TRBJ1-1, with 9 bases fitting TRBD1. Trimming removed 2 bases from V and 10 bases from J; junction bases left unmatched: 5. The germline V gene has CDR1 SQVTM and CDR2 ANQGSEA. The CDR3 runs 12 residues. The CDR3, as DNA: TGCAGCGTTGAACGGCCGGACAGGGGAGCTTTCTTT. Amino acid sequence: CSVERPDRGAFF.